The 6 T cell receptor beta chains given below trace back to one sample, sequenced in a study of T cell repertoires in cytomegalovirus infection. One entry per CDR3 protein, called by TCRdb with MiXCR from the reads. The sample yields hundreds of thousands of distinct CDR3 sequences, about a third seen once. The sequencing input was PBMCs. The receptors were sampled from a human donor in good health (CMV status not recorded). Some clones in this sample may be carry-over from other donors' samples.

The chain combines TRBV11-3 with TRBJ2-7, with D uncertain. Germline V lookup: CDR1 SGHNT, CDR2 YENEEA. The CDR3 length is 15 residues. V lost 1 base, J lost 4 bases, and 14 bases lay in between. The CDR3 loop is CASSLAEGSPYEQYF. The DNA for the CDR3 is TGTGCCAGCAGCTTAGCAGAAGGTTCTCCTTACGAGCAGTACTTC.

The chain joins TRBV7-2 to TRBJ2-1, with D perhaps TRBD1 (5 bases). The length of the CDR3 is 15 residues. CDR1 is SGHTA and CDR2 is FQGNSA in the germline V gene. The V gene lost 5 bases and the J gene lost 6 bases, with 17 bases spanning the gap. The CDR3 spells CASSLGRLRFNEQFF. CDR3 DNA: TGTGCCAGCAGCCTGGGGCGACTGCGATTCAATGAGCAGTTCTTC. Full variable domain (outside the CDR3, taken from reference TRBV7-2 and TRBJ2-1): GAGVSQSPSNKVTEKGKDVELRCDPISGHTALYWYRQSLGQGLEFLIYFQGNSAPDKSGLPSDRFSAERTGGSVSTLTIQRTQQEDSAVYLCASSLGRLRFNEQFFGPGTRLTVL.

Many counts were recorded for this clonotype. The rearrangement joins TRBV6-1 to TRBJ1-1; D remains unclear. CDR3 length: 14 residues. Germline V lookup: CDR1 MNHNS, CDR2 SASEGT. Between the trimmed V and J ends, which lost 4 bases and 1 base, there was a span of 10 bases. The DNA for the CDR3 is TGTGCCAGCAGTGTAGGCAGGCGGAACACTGAAGCTTTCTTT. This codes for CASSVGRRNTEAFF.

The chain has TRBV12-3 or TRBV12-4 and TRBJ2-3; D is tentatively TRBD1 or TRBD2 (5 bases each). V lost 6 bases and J lost 1, with 11 bases in between. The CDR3 totals 14 residues. CDR3 residues: CASRTGTGTDTQYF. The DNA of the CDR3 is TGTGCCAGCAGAACCGGGACGGGCACAGATACGCAGTATTTT.

The rearrangement joins TRBV20-1 to TRBJ2-7; TRBD1 matches 8 bases. The CDR3 has 14 residues. The germline CDR1 and CDR2 sequences are DFQATT and SNEGSKA (reference sequence). V gave up 3 bases and J gave up 1 base; unmatched junction bases: 5. CDR3: CSASPGQVSYEQYF. CDR3 in DNA: TGCAGTGCTAGCCCGGGACAGGTGTCCTACGAGCAGTACTTC.

This chain connects TRBV12-3 or TRBV12-4 to TRBJ2-4, with a weak D call TRBD1 (6 bases). This CDR3 region has 14 residues. V dropped 5 bases and J dropped 6 bases, with 14 bases sitting between them. In DNA, the CDR3 is TGTGCCAGCAGTCCTGGACAGTGCCGAAACATTCAGTACTTC. Protein product: CASSPGQCRNIQYF.